The TCR beta chain under discussion was sequenced for a study of vaccination and CD4 T cells after COVID-19. For the study at large: Convalescent cases consisted of six males and four females, of whom two were Hispanic. Post-vaccine sample collection happened at a median of about 10 weeks after dose two, ranging 14 to 241. Overlapping SARS-CoV-2, HCoV-NL63, HCoV-OC43 and HCoV-229E spike peptides were used to stimulate cells.

Cultured CD4+ T-cell DNA underwent Oncomine TCR Beta short-read sequencing. Each CDR3 protein is one row after TCRdb ran MiXCR on the PCR reads. The top ten clones hold over 9% of a sample with about 10,000 distinct CDR3 sequences, around 30% of them seen once. Study-level results: Convalescent patients were relatively few, and early post-infection timepoints were missing.

This clonotype was recorded a few times. Its antigen is not identified. Treatment described: approximately 11-day PBMC culture with coronavirus spike peptide pools or control peptides (ViraFEST assay). CDR3 size: 14 residues. The V and J ends lost 0 bases and 4 bases respectively, with 7 bases between them. The germline gives CDR1 DFQATT, CDR2 SNEGSKA (reference sequence). V and J are TRBV20-1 and TRBJ2-6, with D possibly being TRBD1 (5 bases). This clonotype was obtained from a human donor who had recovered from COVID-19. The sequencing here drew on CD4+ T cells from blood, cultured in vitro, taken after SARS-CoV-2 vaccination. The CDR3 here is CSARENRGANVLTF. CDR3 bases: TGCAGTGCTAGAGAAAACAGGGGGGCCAACGTCCTGACTTTC.